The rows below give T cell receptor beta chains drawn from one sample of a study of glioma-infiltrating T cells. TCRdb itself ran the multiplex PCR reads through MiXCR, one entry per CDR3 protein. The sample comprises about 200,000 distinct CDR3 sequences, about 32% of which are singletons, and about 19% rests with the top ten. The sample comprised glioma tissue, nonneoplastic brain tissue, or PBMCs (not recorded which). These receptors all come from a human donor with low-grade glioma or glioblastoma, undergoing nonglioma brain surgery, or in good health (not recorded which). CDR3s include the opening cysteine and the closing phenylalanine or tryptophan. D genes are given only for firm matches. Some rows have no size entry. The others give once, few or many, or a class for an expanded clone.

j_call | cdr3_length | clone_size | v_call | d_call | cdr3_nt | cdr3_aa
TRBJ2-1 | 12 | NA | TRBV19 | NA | TGTGCCAGTAGCCCGGACGGCCTTCCACGATTCTTC | CASSPDGLPRFF
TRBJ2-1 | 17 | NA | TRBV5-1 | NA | TGCGCCAGCAGCTTTACGACTAGTACTTTTTCCTACAATGAGCAGTTCTTC | CASSFTTSTFSYNEQFF
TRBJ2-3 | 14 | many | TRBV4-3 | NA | TGCGCCAGCAGCCCAACTATCAACACAGATACGCAGTATTTT | CASSPTINTDTQYF
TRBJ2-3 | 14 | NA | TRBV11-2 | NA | TGTGCCAGCAGCATAGACAGGTCCACAGATACGCAGTATTTT | CASSIDRSTDTQYF
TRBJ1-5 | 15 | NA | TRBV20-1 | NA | TGCGGTGCTAGGGTCGAATACTGCCAAGATCAGCCCCAGCATTTT | CGARVEYCQDQPQHF
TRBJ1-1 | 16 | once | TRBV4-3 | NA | TGCGCCATCAGCCAAGACGGATGGGGAGAGAACACTGAAGCTTTCTTT | CAISQDGWGENTEAFF
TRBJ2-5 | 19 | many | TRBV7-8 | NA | TGTGCCAGCAGCCCCCGACAGGGGGATATTAGCGGGAGATTCGAGACCCAGTACTTC | CASSPRQGDISGRFETQYF
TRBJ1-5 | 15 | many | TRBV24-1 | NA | TGTGCCACCAGTGATCCATCGGACATTAATCAGCCCCAGCATTTT | CATSDPSDINQPQHF
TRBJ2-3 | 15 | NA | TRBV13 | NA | TGTGCCAGCAGCCCAGGGTCCTCAGGTACCGATACGCAGTATTTT | CASSPGSSGTDTQYF
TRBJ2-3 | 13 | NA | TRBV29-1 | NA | TGCAGCGGGACCGGGACCGCGGCAGATACGCAGTATTTT | CSGTGTAADTQYF
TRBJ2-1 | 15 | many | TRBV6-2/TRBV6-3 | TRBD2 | TGTGCCAGCAGTCGACTAGCGGGAGAGGGCAATGAGCAGTTCTTC | CASSRLAGEGNEQFF
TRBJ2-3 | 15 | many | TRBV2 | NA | TGTGCCAGCAGAGCTACCCGAGGAACCGGGGATACGCAGTATTTT | CASRATRGTGDTQYF
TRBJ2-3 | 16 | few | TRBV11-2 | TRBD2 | TGTGCCAGCAGCTTAATGGCGGGAGGAATGACAGATACGCAGTATTTT | CASSLMAGGMTDTQYF
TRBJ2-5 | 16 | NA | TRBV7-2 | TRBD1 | TGTGCCAGCTTAGCTATTGGGACAGGGATCCAAGAGACCCAGTACTTC | CASLAIGTGIQETQYF
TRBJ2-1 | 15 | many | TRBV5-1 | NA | TGCGCCAGCAGCGTCCAATCCGGGACCCCCAATGAGCAGTTCTTC | CASSVQSGTPNEQFF
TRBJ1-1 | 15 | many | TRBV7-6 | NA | TGTGCCAGCAGCTTAGTCGGAGGGATGAACACTGAAGCTTTCTTT | CASSLVGGMNTEAFF
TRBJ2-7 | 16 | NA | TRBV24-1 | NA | TGTGCCACCAGTGATGTCGCCAGTTTGTCACAGACCGAGCAGTACTTC | CATSDVASLSQTEQYF
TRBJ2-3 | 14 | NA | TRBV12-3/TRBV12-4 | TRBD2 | TGTGCCAGCACCGTAAGCGGGAGGGCGTATACGCAGTATTTT | CASTVSGRAYTQYF
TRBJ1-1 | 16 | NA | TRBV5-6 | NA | TGTGCCGGCAGCGTGCGGCCGGGACGGCTGAACACTGAAGCTTTCTTT | CAGSVRPGRLNTEAFF
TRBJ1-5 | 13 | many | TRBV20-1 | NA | TGCAGTGCTCGGGACCTTAGCAATCAGCCCCAGCATTTT | CSARDLSNQPQHF
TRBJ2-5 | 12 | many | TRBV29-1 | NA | TGCAGCGTTGATGGGGGCTCTGAGACCCAGTACTTC | CSVDGGSETQYF
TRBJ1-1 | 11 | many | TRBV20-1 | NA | TGCAGTGGGTGGGGGAACACTGAAGCTTTCTTT | CSGWGNTEAFF
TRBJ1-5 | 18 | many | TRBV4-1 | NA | TGCGCCAGCAGCCAGGGCCGAACAGGATTGAGTAGCAATCAGCCCCAGCATTTT | CASSQGRTGLSSNQPQHF
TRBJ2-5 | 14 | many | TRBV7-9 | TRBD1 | TGTGCCAGCAGCTTCACAGGGGTGGGAGAGACCCAGTACTTC | CASSFTGVGETQYF
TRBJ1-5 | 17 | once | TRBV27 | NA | TGTTCCAGCAGTTTATACCCCCCCACATGGAGCAATCATCCCCAGCATTTT | CSSSLYPPTWSNHPQHF
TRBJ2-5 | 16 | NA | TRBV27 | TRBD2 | TGTGCCAGCAGTTCCGGACTAGCGGGATCCCAAGAGACCCAGTACTTC | CASSSGLAGSQETQYF
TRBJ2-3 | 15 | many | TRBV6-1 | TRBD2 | TGTGCCAGCAGTGGGCAAGTTGCGGGGGAGGATACGCAGTATTTT | CASSGQVAGEDTQYF
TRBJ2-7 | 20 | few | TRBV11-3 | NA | NA | CASSFYICSARLAGNYEQYF
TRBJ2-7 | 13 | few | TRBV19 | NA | TGTGCCAGTAGTCCCGCCGGACTTCGGGAGCAGTACTTC | CASSPAGLREQYF
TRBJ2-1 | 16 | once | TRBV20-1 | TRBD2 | TGCAGTGCTAACGAACCCGGGACTAGCGCCTGCAATGAGCAGTTCTTC | CSANEPGTSACNEQFF
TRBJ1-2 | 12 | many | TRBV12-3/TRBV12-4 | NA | TGTGCCAGCAGGGCAGGGAGGTATGGCTACACCTTC | CASRAGRYGYTF
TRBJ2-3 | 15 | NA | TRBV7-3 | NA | TGTGCCAGCAGCCCCGGGAACCAGGGGTCAGATACGCAGTATTTT | CASSPGNQGSDTQYF
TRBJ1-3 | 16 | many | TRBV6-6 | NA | TGTGCCAGCAGTTACCGGGACGGGAGCTCTGGAAACACCATATATTTT | CASSYRDGSSGNTIYF
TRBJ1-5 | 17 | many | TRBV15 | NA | TGTGCCACCAGCAGAGTTTCGCGGGCCTTGTTTCATCAGCCCCAGCATTTT | CATSRVSRALFHQPQHF